A selection of T cell receptor beta chains follows, all from one sample in a study of cytomegalovirus exposure and HLA in healthy donors. TCRdb's table, derived via immunoSEQ multiplex PCR, lists solely in-frame clones and lacks some. This table has some 95,000 clones, approximately 80% appearing once. Specimen: PBMCs. These receptors were taken from a woman in her thirties or forties in good health and CMV-seropositive. The CDR3 runs from the conserved cysteine through the conserved F or W. The order of the fields is V gene, J gene, CDR3 protein.

TRBV6-6	TRBJ2-5	CASSATGSETQYF
TRBV28	TRBJ2-1	CASRYSGRVSYNEQFF
TRBV5-1	TRBJ2-1	CASSFAGGEYNEQFF
TRBV7-9	TRBJ1-3	CASSSQGISSGNTIYF
TRBV7-9	TRBJ2-1	CASSPAAYNEQFF
TRBV7-3	TRBJ2-3	CASSPRAGSTDTQYF
TRBV6-5	TRBJ1-2	CASRSDYGYTF
TRBV6-1	TRBJ1-1	CASTPRTGWGTEAFF
TRBV11-1	TRBJ2-2	CASSVQGILNTGELFF
TRBV19	TRBJ2-4	CASSTRGQGVTKNIQYF
TRBV29-1	TRBJ1-1	CSVLTGANTEAFF